Listed below are T cell receptor beta chains from one sample, sequenced in a study of T cells after yellow fever vaccination. TCRdb passed the 5' RACE reads through MiXCR, listing each CDR3 protein once. This table has a few hundred thousand distinct CDR3 sequences, roughly 8.6% appearing once. The specimen comprised PBMCs, sampled about 49 days after the first yellow fever vaccination. The receptors were gathered from a young man who received the YFV17D yellow fever vaccine. Each CDR3 is given with its conserved first and last residue. Each record gives: J gene, V gene, CDR3 protein.

j_call: TRBJ1-1; v_call: TRBV20-1; cdr3_aa: CSAPPGALEAFF
j_call: TRBJ2-7; v_call: TRBV5-1; cdr3_aa: CASSGRQGAEFEQYF
j_call: TRBJ2-3; v_call: TRBV6-5; cdr3_aa: CASSYVQRTDTQYF
j_call: TRBJ2-5; v_call: TRBV7-2; cdr3_aa: CASSPVSRLETQYF
j_call: TRBJ2-1; v_call: TRBV20-1; cdr3_aa: CSALADDYNEQFF
j_call: TRBJ2-2; v_call: TRBV6-1; cdr3_aa: CAAYLAGDTGELFF
j_call: TRBJ2-1; v_call: TRBV5-1; cdr3_aa: CASSFGLAGNEQFF
j_call: TRBJ2-3; v_call: TRBV21-1; cdr3_aa: CASSKGGQGVPDTQYF
j_call: TRBJ1-2; v_call: TRBV20-1; cdr3_aa: CSAGGGVTSYGYTF
j_call: TRBJ2-4; v_call: TRBV27; cdr3_aa: CASSPLAGGQDIQYF
j_call: TRBJ2-5; v_call: TRBV20-1; cdr3_aa: CSANGVRGLGETQYF
j_call: TRBJ1-2; v_call: TRBV7-9; cdr3_aa: CASSLAGGRANYGYTF
j_call: TRBJ2-7; v_call: TRBV5-6; cdr3_aa: CASSSTTGQEYF
j_call: TRBJ2-5; v_call: TRBV7-8; cdr3_aa: CASRTPGGGETQYF
j_call: TRBJ2-5; v_call: TRBV12-3/TRBV12-4; cdr3_aa: CASSFWLAGRNQETQYF
j_call: TRBJ2-4; v_call: TRBV15; cdr3_aa: CATSGGTSGLAKNIQYF
j_call: TRBJ1-6; v_call: TRBV4-3; cdr3_aa: CASSPQGNSPLHF
j_call: TRBJ2-1; v_call: TRBV5-1; cdr3_aa: CASSNRAGLNNEQFF
j_call: TRBJ2-6; v_call: TRBV4-1; cdr3_aa: CASSTRPGQVSSGANVLTF
j_call: TRBJ1-2; v_call: TRBV29-1; cdr3_aa: CTQKVSRYGYTF
j_call: TRBJ1-6; v_call: TRBV6-1; cdr3_aa: CASSGRDRGLFGSPLHF
j_call: TRBJ1-5; v_call: TRBV20-1; cdr3_aa: CSARGTGGNQPQHF
j_call: TRBJ1-5; v_call: TRBV3-1; cdr3_aa: CASSQGTGNQPQHF
j_call: TRBJ1-2; v_call: TRBV18; cdr3_aa: CASSPLISGGLEGYTF
j_call: TRBJ2-5; v_call: TRBV18; cdr3_aa: CASSQNSGQETQYF
j_call: TRBJ1-1; v_call: TRBV12-3/TRBV12-4; cdr3_aa: CASTQGLSTEAFF
j_call: TRBJ2-1; v_call: TRBV20-1; cdr3_aa: CSAYQAISYNEQFF
j_call: TRBJ1-2; v_call: TRBV12-3/TRBV12-4; cdr3_aa: CASSLRGPPEGGYTF
j_call: TRBJ2-3; v_call: TRBV7-2; cdr3_aa: CASSRDRAPDTQYF
j_call: TRBJ2-5; v_call: TRBV19; cdr3_aa: CASSRQGPMETQYF
j_call: TRBJ2-1; v_call: TRBV12-3/TRBV12-4; cdr3_aa: CASSAPLAGGPREQFF